The clone carrying this T cell receptor (beta chain) occurred many times. Antigen specificity is unknown. Arm-PCR with iRepertoire HTBI primers amplified the CDR3 regions for these TCR beta libraries. TCRdb analysed the multiplex PCR reads with MiXCR anew, one entry per CDR3 protein. The sample includes 540,000 or so distinct CDR3 sequences, roughly 14% seen only once; the top ten take roughly 10%. The data belong to a study of regulatory T cells in long-lasting Graves disease. General study points: Persistent disease was associated with favored TRBV28 usage and with favored use of TRBJ1-2 and TRBJ2-5.

Regarding time point: newly diagnosed GD, antithyroid drugs for less than 3 months. RNA isolated from PBMCs was used to make the TCR library. Trimming shortened V by 4 bases and J by 3 bases, and 12 bases separated the two germline ends. The CDR3 spans 14 residues. Germline V gives CDR1 SGHNT, CDR2 YENEEA. These same data were also listed under a study on T cells in Graves' hyperthyroidism and ophthalmopathy. This second study says: Peripheral blood also featured most of the thyroid clonotypes expanded above 0.001.

This clonotype originated in a man aged 25-45 years with Graves disease. The specimen comprised peripheral blood mononuclear cells (PBMCs), sampled at new diagnosis, from a patient treated with antithyroid drugs. The chain links TRBV11-3 to TRBJ2-5; weak D call: TRBD1 (6 bases). The CDR3 coding sequence is TGTGCCAGCAGCTCCGGGACAAGTAAAGAGACCCAGTACTTC. Residues: CASSSGTSKETQYF.